These 32 T cell receptor beta chains share one sample of origin, sequenced in a study of blood T cell repertoires in COVID-19. Only in-frame clones appear in the TCRdb table, and some are missing; sequencing was by immunoSEQ multiplex PCR. The data hold 130,000 to 150,000 clones, with approximately 84% observed a single time. Input material: peripheral blood. These receptors were taken from a woman aged 55-70 years with acute or convalescent COVID-19.

The V call is TRBV18, the J call TRBJ2-6; D perhaps matches TRBD1 (6 bases). The germline V and J ends were trimmed by 3 bases and 0 bases, with 9 bases remaining between them. CDR1 and CDR2 from the germline V gene are KGHSH and LQKENI. This CDR3 has 16 amino acids. The CDR3 loop reads CASSPTDSSGANVLTF. The CDR3 region has the DNA TGTGCCAGCTCACCGACGGACAGCTCTGGGGCCAACGTCCTGACTTTC. Supplemented by reference TRBV18 and TRBJ2-6, the full variable domain reads NAGVMQNPRHLVRRRGQEARLRCSPMKGHSHVYWYRQLPEEGLKFMVYLQKENIIDESGMPKERFSAEFPKEGPSILRIQQVVRGDSAAYFCASSPTDSSGANVLTFGAGSRLTVL.

The rearrangement joins TRBV15 to TRBJ1-5, with 7 bases aligning to TRBD1. CDR3 size: 15 residues. CDR1 LNHNV and CDR2 YYDKDF come from the germline V gene (reference sequence). The J segment lost 0 bases and the V segment lost 5 bases, leaving 4 bases of the junction unmatched. CDR3 nucleotide sequence: TGTGCCACCAGCCGGGACAGAAATAGCAATCAGCCCCAGCATTTT. It codes for CATSRDRNSNQPQHF.

This clone was seen a handful of times. The chain uses TRBV27 and TRBJ2-7, with 9 bases identical to TRBD2. The CDR3 loop spans 12 amino acids. V gave up 2 bases and J gave up 12 bases; unmatched junction bases: 5. Germline V gene lookup returns CDR1 MNHEY and CDR2 SMNVEV (reference sequence). CDR3 coding DNA: TGTGCCAGCAGTTTACCGGGACTAGCTCCGTACTTC. This encodes CASSLPGLAPYF.

The table lists this clone with a few counts. The gene calls are TRBV28 and TRBJ2-2, with TRBD2 identical over 9 bases. CDR1 and CDR2 from the germline V gene are MDHEN and SYDVKM. Germline trimming cut 4 bases from V and 2 bases from J; bases unmatched to any gene: 8. This CDR3 has 17 amino acids. The CDR3 reads CASSYVAGDPNTGELFF. In DNA form, the CDR3 reads TGTGCCAGCAGTTACGTAGCGGGAGACCCCAACACCGGGGAGCTGTTTTTT.

V is TRBV19 and J is TRBJ2-1; 10 nucleotides agree with TRBD2. V shed 2 bases, J shed 5 bases, and the junction held 3 bases outside the gene matches. Germline V gene sequence: CDR1 LNHDA, CDR2 SQIVND (reference sequence). This CDR3 has 15 amino acids. Here the CDR3 reads CASSILAGAHNEQFF. In nucleotides, the CDR3 is TGTGCCAGTAGTATACTAGCGGGAGCCCACAATGAGCAGTTCTTC.

V gene TRBV12-5 combines with J gene TRBJ1-4; TRBD1 is a possible D gene (5 bases). Trimming pared 3 bases from V and 0 bases from J, leaving 8 bases between. This CDR3 is built from 15 residues. CDR1 LGHNT and CDR2 FRNRAP come from the germline V gene. In DNA, the CDR3 is TGTGCTAGTGGTTTCCAGGGTGCAACTAATGAAAAACTGTTTTTT. Translating it yields CASGFQGATNEKLFF.

The V and J genes are TRBV20-1 and TRBJ1-5; TRBD1 matches at 7 bases. The CDR3 consists of 16 residues. V was pared by 3 bases and J by 1 base, with 9 bases of the junction left unmatched. Germline-derived CDR1 and CDR2 are DFQATT and SNEGSKA (reference sequence). CDR3 protein: CSASETRGPSNQPQHF. The CDR3 bases are TGCAGTGCTAGTGAAACGAGGGGGCCGAGCAATCAGCCCCAGCATTTT.

The gene calls are TRBV28 and TRBJ1-5; possibly TRBD1 for D (5 bases). V was cut by 3 bases and J by 2 bases, with 11 bases left in between. This CDR3 region has 15 residues. Looked up from germline, CDR1 is MDHEN and CDR2 is SYDVKM. CDR3 sequence (DNA): TGTGCCAGCAGTTTTCGCCTAGGGGGCAATCAGCCCCAGCATTTT. It is translated as CASSFRLGGNQPQHF.

The genes are TRBV6-6 and TRBJ2-3; 8 positions agree with TRBD2. Germline loops: CDR1 MNHNY, CDR2 SVGAGI (reference sequence). The CDR3 contains 16 residues. After removal of 0 bases from V and 4 bases from J, the junction contained 6 bases not matched to a gene. The CDR3 DNA reads TGTGCCAGCAGTTACTCCGGGAGGGCCGTTTCAGATACGCAGTATTTT. It yields the protein CASSYSGRAVSDTQYF.

The rearrangement uses TRBV4-1 and TRBJ2-5; D is uncertain. The CDR3 sequence is 15 residues long. The V and J ends lost 0 bases and 5 bases respectively, with 13 bases between them. The germline V gene has CDR1 MGHRA and CDR2 YSYEKL. The CDR3 nucleotides read TGCGCCAGCAGCCAAGACTCCGGGTTCCCGGAGACCCAGTACTTC. It specifies CASSQDSGFPETQYF.

The chain joins TRBV10-3 to TRBJ1-5; no clear D. The CDR3 runs 15 residues. Deletions cut 3 bases from V and 3 bases from J, with 12 bases between. CDR1 is ENHRY, CDR2 SYGVKD, per germline. CDR3 coding DNA: TGTGCCATCAGTGAAGTCCTAAAGCCCAATCAGCCCCAGCATTTT. Translation: CAISEVLKPNQPQHF.

The rearrangement uses TRBV19 and TRBJ2-1; 8 bases line up with TRBD2. V lost 3 bases, J lost 7 bases, and 5 bases stayed unmatched. The CDR3 has 14 amino acids. Germline values: CDR1 LNHDA, CDR2 SQIVND (reference sequence). CDR3 region: CASSITGGRNEQFF. CDR3 in DNA: TGTGCCAGTAGTATTACGGGAGGGCGTAATGAGCAGTTCTTC.

The chain combines TRBV27 with TRBJ1-2; the match to TRBD1 covers 7 bases. The CDR3 has 12 residues. CDR1 is MNHEY and CDR2 is SMNVEV in the germline V gene (reference sequence). Germline trimming cut 6 bases from V and 8 bases from J; bases unmatched to any gene: 6. The CDR3 loop reads CASRATGSGYTF. For the CDR3, the DNA is TGTGCCAGCAGGGCGACAGGGAGCGGCTACACCTTC.

In nucleotides, the CDR3 is TGTGCCAGCAGTTATGGGGGACAGGATTCGAGCTCCTACAATGAGCAGTTCTTC. Its protein product is CASSYGGQDSSSYNEQFF. This chain links TRBV28 with TRBJ2-1; 8 bases fit TRBD1. The CDR3 is 18 residues long. J lost 0 bases, V lost 4 bases, and 11 bases had no gene match. Germline CDR1 and CDR2: MDHEN and SYDVKM.

This sequence joins TRBV6-6 and TRBJ1-5; possibly TRBD1 for D (6 bases). This CDR3 region has 16 residues. From germline, CDR1 is MNHNY and CDR2 SVGAGI (reference sequence). V gave up 5 bases and J gave up 4 bases, with 18 bases separating them. CDR3 loop: CASSPSRGGLNQPQHF. The CDR3 region has the DNA TGTGCCAGCAGTCCCTCCCGGGGGGGGCTAAATCAGCCCCAGCATTTT.

The chain recombines TRBV5-1 with TRBJ2-7, with unresolved D. V gave up 0 bases and J gave up 7 bases, with 20 bases separating them. CDR3 length equals 16 residues. Germline assignment: CDR1 SGHRS and CDR2 YFSETQ. The CDR3 region is CASSLAMRSPIGEQYF. CDR3 nucleotide sequence: TGCGCCAGCAGCTTGGCCATGAGAAGCCCTATTGGTGAGCAGTACTTC. Full variable domain (missing parts from reference TRBV5-1 and TRBJ2-7): KAGVTQTPRYLIKTRGQQVTLSCSPISGHRSVSWYQQTPGQGLQFLFEYFSETQRNKGNFPGRFSGRQFSNSRSEMNVSTLELGDSALYLCASSLAMRSPIGEQYFGPGTRLTVT.

This sequence joins TRBV10-3 and TRBJ2-1; TRBD1 matches at 10 bases. CDR3 size: 16 residues. The V and J ends lost 4 bases and 8 bases, in that order; junction bases with no gene match: 11. CDR1 is ENHRY and CDR2 is SYGVKD in the germline V gene. The CDR3 coding sequence is TGTGCCATCAGTGCCGCAGACAGGGGGCTATTCTATGAGCAGTTCTTC. Translation: CAISAADRGLFYEQFF.

The chain couples TRBV30 to TRBJ2-5; 12 nucleotides agree with TRBD2. With 2 bases clipped from V and 2 bases from J, the junction kept 3 bases outside the gene matches. This CDR3 contains 15 residues. Germline loops: CDR1 GTSNPN, CDR2 SVGIG (reference sequence). The CDR3 DNA is TGTGCCTGGAGTACCGGACTAGCGGGGCAAGAGACCCAGTACTTC. Translating gives CAWSTGLAGQETQYF.

The chain employs TRBV9 and TRBJ2-1; possibly TRBD2 for D (6 bases). With 0 bases removed from V and 4 bases from J, the gap between germline ends came to 11 bases. CDR1 and CDR2 from the germline V gene are SGDLS and YYNGEE. The length of the CDR3 is 15 residues. CDR3 amino acids: CASSVVGTQYNEQFF. The CDR3 DNA follows: TGTGCCAGCAGCGTAGTTGGGACTCAATACAATGAGCAGTTCTTC.

V is TRBV27 and J is TRBJ1-2; D is uncertain. There are 13 residues in the CDR3. V was shortened by 4 bases and J by 3 bases, with 9 bases between the two germline ends. In germline, CDR1 is MNHEY, CDR2 SMNVEV (reference sequence). CDR3 coding DNA: TGTGCCAGCAGTTCCCACCGGGACTATGGCTACACCTTC. This sequence encodes CASSSHRDYGYTF.

The V call is TRBV12-5, the J call TRBJ2-7, with D tentatively TRBD1 (6 bases). CDR1 and CDR2 (germline): LGHNT, FRNRAP. The CDR3 loop spans 17 amino acids. The V gene lost 0 bases and the J gene lost 0 bases, with 15 bases spanning the gap. For the CDR3, the DNA is TGTGCTAGTGGTTTGGTGCGCTCCGGGACAAGCTCCTACGAGCAGTACTTC. The encoded protein is CASGLVRSGTSSYEQYF.

The chain is built from TRBV3-1 (or the pseudogene TRBV3-2) and TRBJ2-1; 8 positions match TRBD2. This CDR3 has 14 residues. Germline values: CDR1 LGHDT, CDR2 YNNKEL (reference sequence). J was trimmed by 7 bases and V by 3 bases; bases with no gene match: 5. The CDR3 loop reads CASSHPGTSNEQFF. CDR3 DNA: TGTGCCAGCAGCCATCCCGGGACTAGTAATGAGCAGTTCTTC.

The chain joins TRBV5-4 to TRBJ2-7, with D possibly TRBD1 on 5 matching bases. Trimming cost V 2 bases and J 0 bases, with 12 bases left between them. In germline, CDR1 is SGHNT, CDR2 YYREEE (reference sequence). The CDR3 loop spans 15 amino acids. The CDR3 is CASSLGTGVSYEQYF. Here the CDR3 DNA reads TGTGCCAGCAGCTTAGGTACAGGTGTCTCCTACGAGCAGTACTTC.

This clone has at least ten counts. Different DNA sequences within this sample yield the same CDR3. V and J are TRBV27 and TRBJ2-7; 10 bases line up with TRBD1. The germline CDR1 and CDR2 sequences are MNHEY and SMNVEV (reference sequence). The V and J ends lost 4 bases and 4 bases, in that order; junction bases with no gene match: 1. The CDR3 runs 13 residues. The CDR3 DNA is TGTGCCAGCAGTTGGGACAGGGGATACGAGCAGTACTTC. It codes for CASSWDRGYEQYF.

The V and J genes are TRBV15 and TRBJ1-2; D remains ambiguous. This CDR3 region has 12 residues. Trimming removed 8 bases from V and 3 bases from J, with 10 bases in between. In germline, CDR1 is LNHNV, CDR2 YYDKDF (reference sequence). DNA for the CDR3: TGTGCCACCTCTCTAGGTGACTATGGCTACACCTTC. This translates into CATSLGDYGYTF.

This rearrangement joins TRBV27 to TRBJ2-7, with D unclear. CDR3 length: 15 residues. Germline V CDR1 and CDR2: MNHEY, SMNVEV (reference sequence). Trimming shortened V by 5 bases and J by 1 base, and 15 bases separated the two germline ends. CDR3 nucleotides: TGTGCCAGCAGTCCCACTCTGGGCTTATCCTACGAGCAGTACTTC. Translating it yields CASSPTLGLSYEQYF.

The CDR3 nucleotides read TGTGCCAGCATCCATAGCCCCCCGAGGGGGGAGCAGTTCTTC. It yields the protein CASIHSPPRGEQFF. The V call is TRBV7-9, the J call TRBJ2-1; D perhaps matches TRBD1 (6 bases). This CDR3 has 14 amino acids. Trimming pared 7 bases from V and 10 bases from J, leaving 20 bases between. The V gene's germline CDR1 is SEHNR and CDR2 FQNEAQ (reference sequence).

The genes are TRBV28 and TRBJ2-1; TRBD2 is a possible D gene (6 bases). Trimming left V 6 bases short and J 3 bases short, with 15 bases between. CDR1 MDHEN and CDR2 SYDVKM come from the germline V gene. The CDR3 extends over 15 amino acids. Here the CDR3 DNA reads TGTGCCAGCAGCCCCCAGGCGGGATTCTACAATGAGCAGTTCTTC. Translation gives CASSPQAGFYNEQFF.

This chain joins TRBV7-9 and TRBJ1-4; TRBD1 aligns across 11 bases. Trimming removed 8 bases from V and 8 bases from J; junction bases left unmatched: 4. The germline V gene has CDR1 SEHNR and CDR2 FQNEAQ (reference sequence). The CDR3 sequence is 13 residues long. CDR3 nucleotides: TGTGCCAGCGAAGGACAGGGGGCGGAAAAACTGTTTTTT. Protein product: CASEGQGAEKLFF.

The chain joins TRBV25-1 to TRBJ2-1; 9 bases agree with TRBD2. V was pared by 6 bases and J by 3 bases, with 6 bases of the junction left unmatched. Germline values: CDR1 MGHDK, CDR2 SYGVNS. The CDR3 covers 15 residues. CDR3: CASRRASGNYNEQFF. The CDR3 nucleotides are TGTGCCAGCAGGAGGGCTAGCGGGAACTACAATGAGCAGTTCTTC.

J is TRBJ2-7 and V is TRBV10-1; D gene ambiguous. Germline CDR1 is WNHNN and CDR2 is SYGVQD (reference sequence). The length of the CDR3 is 12 residues. V was pared by 4 bases and J by 3 bases, with 7 bases between. The CDR3 DNA sequence: TGCGCCAGCAGTGCCGGGTTCTACGAGCAGTACTTC. Translated: CASSAGFYEQYF.

The chain recombines TRBV19 with TRBJ1-6; 7 bases agree with TRBD1. The CDR3 consists of 14 residues. Germline lookup yields CDR1 LNHDA and CDR2 SQIVND (reference sequence). V shed 3 bases and J 6 bases; nucleotides not matched to a gene: 2. In nucleotides, the CDR3 is TGTGCCAGTAGTATCCGACAGGGTAATTCACCCCTCCACTTT. Translated, it gives CASSIRQGNSPLHF.